The source of this TCR beta chain is a study of cytomegalovirus exposure and HLA in healthy donors. CDR1 MDHEN and CDR2 SYDVKM come from the germline V gene. Trimming at V came to 7 bases and at J to 9 bases, leaving 9 bases not matched to a gene. The CDR3 is 13 residues long. This clone was seen a single time. Clones were sequenced by immunoSEQ multiplex PCR, and TCRdb holds only the in-frame ones, with some missing. The repertoire holds about 360,000 clones, with 86% as singletons. The chain links TRBV28 to TRBJ1-1, with 9 nucleotides matching TRBD1. Sequencing was performed on PBMCs. This TCR came from a woman under 30 in good health and CMV-seronegative. In DNA, the CDR3 is TGTGCCAGCATCTTGGGACAGGGAGTTCAAGCTTTCTTT. Residues: CASILGQGVQAFF.